The 6 T cell receptor beta chains given below trace back to one sample, sequenced in a study of blood T cell repertoires in COVID-19. Assay: immunoSEQ multiplex PCR; the TCRdb copy retains only in-frame clones and omits some. The table shows tens of thousands of clones, with 75% to 90% occurring only once. Sequencing was done on a sample of peripheral blood. Receptor source: a human donor in a cohort sampled during active COVID-19.

J is TRBJ2-5 and V is TRBV5-4, with 11 nucleotides matching TRBD2. Germline V gives CDR1 SGHNT, CDR2 YYREEE (reference sequence). There are 15 residues in the CDR3. Unmatched junction bases numbered 4, after V lost 4 bases and J lost 2 bases. The CDR3 DNA follows: TGTGCCAGCAGCCGTAGCGGGGGGGGACAAGAGACCCAGTACTTC. This gives the protein CASSRSGGGQETQYF.

A word on this clone: In the same sample, other DNA sequences code for this CDR3. The gene calls are TRBV10-3 and TRBJ2-3, with D perhaps TRBD2 (6 bases). The CDR3 runs to 15 residues. The V gene's germline CDR1 is ENHRY and CDR2 SYGVKD. V lost 0 bases and J 2 bases, leaving 9 bases between the germline ends. In DNA, the CDR3 is TGTGCCATCAGTGAGTCGGCGGGGTTCACAGATACGCAGTATTTT. It yields the protein CAISESAGFTDTQYF.

V is TRBV5-5 and J is TRBJ1-1, with D uncertain. Germline assignment: CDR1 SGHKS and CDR2 YYEKEE (reference sequence). This CDR3 is built from 15 residues. The V end was cut by 0 bases, the J end by 8 bases, with 17 bases between. In DNA, the CDR3 is TGTGCCAGCAGCTTGGAGTTACAGAGAGACCGAGAAGCTTTCTTT. It specifies CASSLELQRDREAFF. The variable domain in full, with the rest retrieved from reference TRBV5-5 and TRBJ1-1, is DAGVTQSPTHLIKTRGQQVTLRCSPISGHKSVSWYQQVLGQGPQFIFQYYEKEERGRGNFPDRFSARQFPNYSSELNVNALLLGDSALYLCASSLELQRDREAFFGQGTRLTVV.

This sequence joins TRBV6-1 and TRBJ2-3; 7 bases align to TRBD2. Germline V gives CDR1 MNHNS, CDR2 SASEGT. J was trimmed by 5 bases and V by 0 bases; bases with no gene match: 14. The CDR3 sequence is 18 residues long. CDR3 sequence reads: CASSEAGWASGGRDTQYF. As DNA, the CDR3 is TGTGCCAGCAGTGAAGCGGGGTGGGCTAGCGGAGGGCGAGATACGCAGTATTTT.

The CDR3 region has the DNA TGTGCCAGTAGTTCTCGAGGGGGAGGGAGCAATCAGCCCCAGCATTTT. Its protein product is CASSSRGGGSNQPQHF. This sequence joins TRBV19 and TRBJ1-5, with D perhaps TRBD1 (6 bases). Germline loops: CDR1 LNHDA, CDR2 SQIVND (reference sequence). The CDR3 is 16 amino acids. V was shortened by 5 bases and J by 1 base, with 15 bases between the two germline ends.

The chain carries TRBV5-1 and TRBJ2-2, with TRBD1 matching over 8 bases. The CDR3 runs 15 residues. Germline V gene lookup returns CDR1 SGHRS and CDR2 YFSETQ. V dropped 5 bases and J dropped 0; count of bases not matched to a gene: 3. CDR3 region: CASRRTGPNTGELFF. Here the CDR3 DNA reads TGCGCCAGCAGGCGGACAGGGCCGAACACCGGGGAGCTGTTTTTT.